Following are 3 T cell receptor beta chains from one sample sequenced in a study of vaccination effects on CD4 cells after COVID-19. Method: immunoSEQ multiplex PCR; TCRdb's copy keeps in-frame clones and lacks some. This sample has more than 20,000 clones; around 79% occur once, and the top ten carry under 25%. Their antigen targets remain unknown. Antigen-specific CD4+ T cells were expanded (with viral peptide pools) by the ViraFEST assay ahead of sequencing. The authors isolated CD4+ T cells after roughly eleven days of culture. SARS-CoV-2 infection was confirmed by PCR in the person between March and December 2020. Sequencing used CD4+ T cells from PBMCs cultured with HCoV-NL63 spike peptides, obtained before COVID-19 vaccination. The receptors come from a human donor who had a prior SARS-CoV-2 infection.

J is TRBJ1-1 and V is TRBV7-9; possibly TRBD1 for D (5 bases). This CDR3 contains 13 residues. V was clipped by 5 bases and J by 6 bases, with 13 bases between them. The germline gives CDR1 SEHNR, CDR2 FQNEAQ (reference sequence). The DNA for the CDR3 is TGTGCCAGCAGCCAAGAGGGACCCTCTGAAGCTTTCTTT. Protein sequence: CASSQEGPSEAFF. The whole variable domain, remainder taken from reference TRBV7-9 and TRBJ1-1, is DTGVSQNPRHKITKRGQNVTFRCDPISEHNRLYWYRQTLGQGPEFLTYFQNEAQLEKSRLLSDRFSAERPKGSFSTLEIQRTEQGDSAMYLCASSQEGPSEAFFGQGTRLTVV.

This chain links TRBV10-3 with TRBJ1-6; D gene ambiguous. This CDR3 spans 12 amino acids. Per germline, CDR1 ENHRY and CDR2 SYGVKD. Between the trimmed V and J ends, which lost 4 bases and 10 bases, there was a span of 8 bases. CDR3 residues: CAISAGDSPLHF. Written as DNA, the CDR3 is TGTGCCATCAGTGCGGGTGACTCACCCCTCCACTTT.

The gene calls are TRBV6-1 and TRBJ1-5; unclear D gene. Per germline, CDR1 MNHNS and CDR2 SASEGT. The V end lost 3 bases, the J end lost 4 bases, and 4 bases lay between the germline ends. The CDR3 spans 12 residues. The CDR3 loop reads CASSDLNQPQHF. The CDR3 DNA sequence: TGTGCCAGCAGTGATTTGAATCAGCCCCAGCATTTT.